These 17 T cell receptor beta chains originate from one sample sequenced in a study of identical twins' blood T cells. TCRdb reanalysed the 5' RACE reads using MiXCR and keeps one entry per CDR3 protein. The table shows around 380,000 distinct CDR3 sequences, with approximately 30% occurring only once. Sequenced sample: PBMCs. Every receptor here comes from a woman aged 18 to 55 in good health.

The V gene is TRBV5-1, the J gene TRBJ2-3; 7 bases match TRBD1. CDR3 length: 18 residues. V lost 4 bases to trimming and J lost 0 bases; unmatched junction nucleotides: 14. Germline V gene data show CDR1 as SGHRS and CDR2 as YFSETQ. DNA of the CDR3: TGCGCCAGCAGCCCTAGAGGCCCGGGACAGTCTAGCACAGATACGCAGTATTTT. This sequence encodes CASSPRGPGQSSTDTQYF.

This rearrangement joins TRBV14 to TRBJ2-5; D gene ambiguous. V lost 9 bases and J 1 base, leaving 12 bases between the germline ends. This CDR3 comprises 13 residues. Germline V lookup: CDR1 SGHDN, CDR2 FVKESK. CDR3 in DNA: TGTGCCAGTTCGGAGCGAAGCCAAGAGACCCAGTACTTC. Translated: CASSERSQETQYF.

The chain employs TRBV7-8 and TRBJ1-2; D perhaps matches TRBD1 (6 bases). Trimming removed 5 bases at V and 2 bases at J, with 9 bases between. This CDR3 is built from 13 residues. Germline lookup yields CDR1 SGHVS and CDR2 FQNEAQ. This chain's CDR3 is CASSRDKNYGYTF. The CDR3 bases are TGTGCCAGCAGCCGGGACAAAAACTATGGCTACACCTTC.

The chain joins TRBV7-9 to TRBJ2-3; tentative D call: TRBD2 (6 bases). This CDR3 spans 15 amino acids. Germline V gives CDR1 SEHNR, CDR2 FQNEAQ (reference sequence). Trimming removed 6 bases from V and 5 bases from J, with 18 bases in between. The CDR3 DNA is TGTGCCAGCAGACGTACGAGAGGGGAGGAAGATACGCAGTATTTT. Translated: CASRRTRGEEDTQYF.

This clonotype has at least ten counts. The chain employs TRBV29-1 and TRBJ2-6; D gene unclear. Germline loops: CDR1 SQVTM, CDR2 ANQGSEA. V shed 4 bases and J shed 0 bases, with 10 bases lying between them. The CDR3 consists of 15 residues. In DNA form, the CDR3 reads TGCAGCGTTGGAAGGTTGACCTCTGGGGCCAACGTCCTGACTTTC. Amino acids: CSVGRLTSGANVLTF.

This chain joins TRBV11-2 and TRBJ2-7; D not certain. Germline CDR1 reads SGHAT; CDR2 reads FQNNGV. This CDR3 is built from 11 residues. V lost 5 bases and J 5 bases, leaving 7 bases between the germline ends. The CDR3 nucleotides are TGTGCCAGCAGCCTGGATAACGAGCAGTACTTC. Its protein product is CASSLDNEQYF.

This clonotype was seen once. V gene TRBV6-5 combines with J gene TRBJ1-2; D is undetermined. CDR3 length: 11 residues. The V gene lost 10 bases and the J gene lost 1 base, with 7 bases spanning the gap. Germline CDR1 reads MNHEY; CDR2 reads SVGAGI. CDR3 nucleotides: TGTGCCACCAGGCTTAACTATGGCTACACCTTC. Amino acids: CATRLNYGYTF.

This chain uses TRBV4-3 with TRBJ1-2; 9 bases match TRBD1. Unmatched junction bases numbered 6, after V lost 4 bases and J lost 3 bases. The CDR3 is made up of 15 amino acids. Germline V lookup: CDR1 LGHNA, CDR2 YSLEER. The CDR3 bases are TGCGCCAGCAGCCTTGAACAGGGGGCGGACTATGGCTACACCTTC. This encodes CASSLEQGADYGYTF.

This clonotype was detected a few times. This rearrangement joins TRBV29-1 to TRBJ1-6; D remains ambiguous. Trimming took 4 bases from V and 9 from J, leaving 13 bases between them. This CDR3 has 13 amino acids. The germline CDR1 and CDR2 sequences are SQVTM and ANQGSEA. CDR3 nucleotide sequence: TGCAGCGTTGCTAGGGCGATCGGTTCACCCCTCCACTTT. Protein product: CSVARAIGSPLHF.

Details on this clonotype: A junction end diverges from the germline sequence, so it may reflect a read error. The genes are TRBV12-3 or TRBV12-4 and TRBJ2-1; D is unresolved. The CDR3 extends over 14 amino acids. CDR3 nucleotide sequence: TGTGCCAGCAGTGTACTCGTCTCCTACAGTGAGCAGTTCTTC. Protein: CASSVLVSYSEQFF.

This clonotype was observed at least ten times. V usage is TRBV9 and J usage is TRBJ1-1; D may be TRBD1 (6 bases). With 2 bases removed from V and 3 bases from J, the gap between germline ends came to 14 bases. This CDR3 region has 15 residues. Germline CDR1 reads SGDLS; CDR2 reads YYNGEE. CDR3 in DNA: TGTGCCAGCAGCGTGACGACAGGAGCTTACACTGAAGCTTTCTTT. It is translated as CASSVTTGAYTEAFF.

This clonotype was observed a few times. The chain is built from TRBV20-1 and TRBJ2-2; 7 bases align to TRBD1. CDR3 size: 12 residues. Germline CDR1 DFQATT, CDR2 SNEGSKA (reference sequence). Trimming cost V 8 bases and J 4 bases; bases outside gene matches: 4. In DNA, the CDR3 is TGCAGTTACAGGGGCCCCACCGGGGAGCTGTTTTTT. This sequence encodes CSYRGPTGELFF.

This clonotype was recorded a few times. CDR3 DNA: TGTGCCAGCAGCTCGAGATCTCCGGGGGGCTACACCTTC. Its translation: CASSSRSPGGYTF. The rearrangement uses TRBV11-2 and TRBJ1-2, with D hard to call. The CDR3 runs 13 residues. The germline V gene encodes CDR1 SGHAT and CDR2 FQNNGV. The V end lost 4 bases, the J end lost 8 bases, and 14 bases lay between the germline ends.

The CDR3 sequence is CASSLDSGGGLYNEQFF. The CDR3 DNA sequence: TGTGCCAGCAGCTTAGATTCAGGGGGGGGACTCTACAATGAGCAGTTCTTC. This rearrangement joins TRBV11-3 to TRBJ2-1; either TRBD1 or TRBD2 may supply D (7 bases each). V was cut by 0 bases and J by 3 bases, with 15 bases left in between. CDR3 length: 17 amino acids. From germline, CDR1 is SGHNT and CDR2 YENEEA. The entire variable domain, with the rest obtained from reference TRBV11-3 and TRBJ2-1, is as follows: EAGVVQSPRYKIIEKKQPVAFWCNPISGHNTLYWYLQNLGQGPELLIRYENEEAVDDSQLPKDRFSAERLKGVDSTLKIQPAELGDSAVYLCASSLDSGGGLYNEQFFGPGTRLTVL.

The rearrangement joins TRBV15 to TRBJ2-1; possibly TRBD2 for D (5 bases). V was shortened by 5 bases and J by 7 bases, with 12 bases between the two germline ends. Germline CDR1 is LNHNV and CDR2 is YYDKDF (reference sequence). This CDR3 has 13 residues. CDR3 nucleotides: TGTGCCACCAGCCCAGGCGGGTGGAATGAGCAGTTCTTC. It yields the protein CATSPGGWNEQFF.

This chain connects TRBV9 to TRBJ2-7; D call uncertain. The CDR3 covers 14 residues. Looked up from germline, CDR1 is SGDLS and CDR2 is YYNGEE. The V end lost 0 bases, the J end lost 3 bases, and 10 bases lay between the germline ends. CDR3 in DNA: TGTGCCAGCAGCGTAGGACGGGCCAACTACGAGCAGTACTTC. It yields the protein CASSVGRANYEQYF.

A few counts support this clonotype. The V gene is TRBV5-6, the J gene TRBJ1-1; a weak D match, TRBD1 (6 bases). This CDR3 has 13 amino acids. Germline CDR1 is SGHDT and CDR2 is YYEEEE. Trimming stripped 1 base from V and 5 bases from J, with 9 bases between. The CDR3 here is CASSLTGRTEAFF. The CDR3, as DNA: TGTGCCAGCAGCTTGACAGGGCGTACTGAAGCTTTCTTT.